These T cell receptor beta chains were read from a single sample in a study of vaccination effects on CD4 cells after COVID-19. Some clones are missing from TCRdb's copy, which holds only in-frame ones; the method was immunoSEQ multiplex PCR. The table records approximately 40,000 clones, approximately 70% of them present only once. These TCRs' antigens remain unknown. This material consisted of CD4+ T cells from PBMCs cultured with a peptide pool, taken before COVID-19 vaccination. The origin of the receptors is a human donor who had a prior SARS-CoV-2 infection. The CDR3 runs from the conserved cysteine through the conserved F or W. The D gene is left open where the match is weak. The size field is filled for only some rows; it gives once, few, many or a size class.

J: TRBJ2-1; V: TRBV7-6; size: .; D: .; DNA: TGTGCCAGCAGCCTAACCGGGAGTACCAACAATGAGCAGTTCTTC; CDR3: CASSLTGSTNNEQFF
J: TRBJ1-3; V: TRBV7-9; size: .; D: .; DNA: TGTGCCAGCAGCTTAGACTTGATCGGGGGCTCTGGAAACACCATATATTTT; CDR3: CASSLDLIGGSGNTIYF
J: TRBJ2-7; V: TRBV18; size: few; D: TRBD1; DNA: TGTGCCAGCTCACCACGGGGACAGGGGGGGCACGAGCAGTACTTC; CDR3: CASSPRGQGGHEQYF
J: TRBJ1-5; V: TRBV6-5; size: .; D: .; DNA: TGTGCCAGCAGTCTGCCTAAGAGCAATCAGCCCCAGCATTTT; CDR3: CASSLPKSNQPQHF
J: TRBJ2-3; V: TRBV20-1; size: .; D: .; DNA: TGCAGTGCCGAGGGGGGGATTCTGCAGTATTTT; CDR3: CSAEGGILQYF
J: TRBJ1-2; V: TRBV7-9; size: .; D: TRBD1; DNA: TGTGCCAGCAGTAGGGGACAGGGGTACTATGGCTACACCTTC; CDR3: CASSRGQGYYGYTF
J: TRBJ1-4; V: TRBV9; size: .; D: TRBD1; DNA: TGTGCCAGCAGCAAGACAGGGGTGAATGAAAAACTGTTTTTT; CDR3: CASSKTGVNEKLFF
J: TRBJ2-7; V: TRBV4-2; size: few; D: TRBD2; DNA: TGTGCCAGCAGCCAACAATGGACTAGCGTCGGCTACGAGCAGTACTTC; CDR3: CASSQQWTSVGYEQYF
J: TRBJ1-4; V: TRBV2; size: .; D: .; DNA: TGTGCCAGCAGTGGATGGTTTGGTTTACTGTTTTTT; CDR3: CASSGWFGLLFF
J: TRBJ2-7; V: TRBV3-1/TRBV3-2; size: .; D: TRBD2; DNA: TGTGCCAGCAGCCAAGGGCTAGCGGGAGCCTACGAGCAGTACTTC; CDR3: CASSQGLAGAYEQYF
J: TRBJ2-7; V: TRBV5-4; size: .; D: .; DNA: TGTGCCAGCAGCACAAGGACGAGCTCCTACGAGCAGTACTTC; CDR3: CASSTRTSSYEQYF
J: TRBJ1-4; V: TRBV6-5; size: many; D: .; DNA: TGTGCCAGCAGCCCGGACGGATGGAATGAAAAACTGTTTTTT; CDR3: CASSPDGWNEKLFF
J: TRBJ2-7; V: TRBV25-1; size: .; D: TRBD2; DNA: TGTGCCAGCAGTGACAGGGAGGGCTACGAGCAGTACTTC; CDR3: CASSDREGYEQYF
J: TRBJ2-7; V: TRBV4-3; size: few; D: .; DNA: TGCGCCAGCAGCCAAAGAGACAGCTCCTACGAGCAGTACTTC; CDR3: CASSQRDSSYEQYF
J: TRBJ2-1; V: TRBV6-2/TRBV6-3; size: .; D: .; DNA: TGTGCCAGCAGTTACTCGATAGGCGGGAATTACAATGAGCAGTTCTTC; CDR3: CASSYSIGGNYNEQFF
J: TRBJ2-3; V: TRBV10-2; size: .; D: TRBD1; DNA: TGCGCCAGCAGTGGGGGACAGGGAAGTCCCACAGATACGCAGTATTTT; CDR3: CASSGGQGSPTDTQYF
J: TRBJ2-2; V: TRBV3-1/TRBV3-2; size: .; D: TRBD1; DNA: TGTGCCAGCGATCCGGGACAGGGTGAGGGAACCGGGGAGCTGTTTTTT; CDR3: CASDPGQGEGTGELFF
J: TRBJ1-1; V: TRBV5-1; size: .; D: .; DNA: TGCGCCAGCAGCTTGGCCCCCCAGGGGAACACTGAAGCTTTCTTT; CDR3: CASSLAPQGNTEAFF
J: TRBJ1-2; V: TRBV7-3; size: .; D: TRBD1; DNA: TGTGCCAGCAGCTTAACGGGGACAGGGCGGGACGGCTACACCTTC; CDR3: CASSLTGTGRDGYTF
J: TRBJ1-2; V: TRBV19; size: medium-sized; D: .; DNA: TGTGCCAGTAGTATCCATGGGGACTATGGCTACACCTTC; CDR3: CASSIHGDYGYTF
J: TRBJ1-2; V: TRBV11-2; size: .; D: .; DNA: TGTGCCAGCAGCCCAGGGGTTCTTAACTATGGCTACACCTTC; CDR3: CASSPGVLNYGYTF
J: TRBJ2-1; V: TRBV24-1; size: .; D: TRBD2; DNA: TGTGCCACCAGTGATCCAGGACTAGCGGGAGGGGGTGAGCAGTTCTTC; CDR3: CATSDPGLAGGGEQFF
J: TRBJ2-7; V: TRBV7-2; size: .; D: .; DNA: TGTGCCAGCAGCCCCCGAGGGGGGTTGTGGGACAGATCCTACGAGCAGTACTTC; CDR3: CASSPRGGLWDRSYEQYF
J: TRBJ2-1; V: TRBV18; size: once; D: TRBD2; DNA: TGTGCCAGCTCATCGTCGACAGCGGGAGTGCAGTTCTTC; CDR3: CASSSSTAGVQFF
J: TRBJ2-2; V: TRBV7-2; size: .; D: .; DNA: TGTGCCAGCAGCTTAGCGTCCCAGGGCGGCACCGGGGAGCTGTTTTTT; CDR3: CASSLASQGGTGELFF
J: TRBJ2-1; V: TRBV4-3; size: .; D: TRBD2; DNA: TGCGCCAGCAGCCAAGCAGCGGGAGTACCCTACAATGAGCAGTTCTTC; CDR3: CASSQAAGVPYNEQFF
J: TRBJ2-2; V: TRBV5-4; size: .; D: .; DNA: TGTGCCAGCAGCTTGGTGGGCCCAGACGGGGAGCTGTTTTTT; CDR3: CASSLVGPDGELFF
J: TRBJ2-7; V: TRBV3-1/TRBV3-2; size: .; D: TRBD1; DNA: TGTGCCAGCAGCCAATGGGGGACAGGGGGTTCCTACGAGCAGTACTTC; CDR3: CASSQWGTGGSYEQYF
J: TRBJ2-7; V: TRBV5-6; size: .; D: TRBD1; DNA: TGTGCCAGCAGCTCAGGACAGGGGCTCCCCCTATTC; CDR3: CASSSGQGLPLF
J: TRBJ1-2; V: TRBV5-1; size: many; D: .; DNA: TGCGCCAGCAGCCCCCCGGGGGAAGGCTACACCTTC; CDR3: CASSPPGEGYTF
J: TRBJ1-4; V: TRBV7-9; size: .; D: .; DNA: TGTGCCAGCAGCCCACAGGGAGGCACTAATGAAAAACTGTTTTTT; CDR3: CASSPQGGTNEKLFF
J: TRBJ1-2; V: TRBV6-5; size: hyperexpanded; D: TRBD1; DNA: TGTGCCAGCACTATAAGGGGGCAGGCCCCTTATGGCTACACCTTC; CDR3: CASTIRGQAPYGYTF
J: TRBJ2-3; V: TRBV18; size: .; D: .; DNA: TGTGCCAGCTCACCATCTACCCCCAGAAGTGGGTCCCCAGATACGCAGTATTTT; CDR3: CASSPSTPRSGSPDTQYF
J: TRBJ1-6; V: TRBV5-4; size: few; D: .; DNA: TGTGCCAGCAGCTTCCAGAATTCACCCCTCCACTTT; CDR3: CASSFQNSPLHF
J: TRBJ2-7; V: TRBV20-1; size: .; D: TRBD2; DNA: TGCAGTGCCATCGGACTAGCAGAGCAGTACTTC; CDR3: CSAIGLAEQYF
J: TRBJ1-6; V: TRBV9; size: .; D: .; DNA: TGTGCCAGCAGCACCAGGGGAGATTCACCCCTCCACTTT; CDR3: CASSTRGDSPLHF
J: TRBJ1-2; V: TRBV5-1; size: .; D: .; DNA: TGCGCCAGCAGCTTGGAAGGAAGCTATGGCTACACCTTC; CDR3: CASSLEGSYGYTF
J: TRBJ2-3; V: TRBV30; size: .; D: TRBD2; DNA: TGTGCCTGGAGACTAGCGGGGGGGCCGCGTACGCAGTATTTT; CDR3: CAWRLAGGPRTQYF
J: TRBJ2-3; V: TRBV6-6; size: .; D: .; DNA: TGTGCCAGCAGTTATGGGGGGGCCCTGGGAGATACGCAGTATTTT; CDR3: CASSYGGALGDTQYF
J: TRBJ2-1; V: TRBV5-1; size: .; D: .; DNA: TGCGCCAGCAGCTTGGGAGGGAATGCCTACAATGAGCAGTTCTTC; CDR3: CASSLGGNAYNEQFF
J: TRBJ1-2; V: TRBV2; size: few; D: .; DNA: TGTGCCAGCAGTGACACAGGGACCTATGGCTACACCTTC; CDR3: CASSDTGTYGYTF
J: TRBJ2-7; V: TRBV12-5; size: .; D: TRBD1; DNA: TGTGCTAGTGGTATCGGGGACAGGGACTACGAGCAGTACTTC; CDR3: CASGIGDRDYEQYF
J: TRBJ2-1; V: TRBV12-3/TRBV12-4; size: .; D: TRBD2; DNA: TGTGCCAGCAATAGCGGGGGCGATGAGCAGTTCTTC; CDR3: CASNSGGDEQFF